This T cell receptor beta chain emerged from a study of T-cell reconstitution after alpha-beta-depleted transplantation in children. Germline-derived CDR1 and CDR2 are SGDLS and YYNGEE. The V segment lost 0 bases and the J segment 0 bases; nucleotides outside the gene matches: 0. This CDR3 has 14 amino acids. This clonotype occurred many times. A library of TCRbeta sequences, prepared with unique molecular identifiers, was generated. TCRdb reanalysed the PCR reads using MiXCR and keeps one entry per CDR3 protein. The data show some 530,000 distinct CDR3 sequences, approximately 12% seen once. The receptor comes from a human donor who donated a stem cell graft to a child with combined immunodeficiency. J is TRBJ2-7 and V is TRBV9; 7 nucleotides agree with TRBD1. Specimen: PBMCs from the stem cell graft donor, collected from the stem cell graft. In DNA, the CDR3 is TGTGCCAGCAGCGTAGGGGACAGCTCCTACGAGCAGTACTTC. This translates into CASSVGDSSYEQYF.